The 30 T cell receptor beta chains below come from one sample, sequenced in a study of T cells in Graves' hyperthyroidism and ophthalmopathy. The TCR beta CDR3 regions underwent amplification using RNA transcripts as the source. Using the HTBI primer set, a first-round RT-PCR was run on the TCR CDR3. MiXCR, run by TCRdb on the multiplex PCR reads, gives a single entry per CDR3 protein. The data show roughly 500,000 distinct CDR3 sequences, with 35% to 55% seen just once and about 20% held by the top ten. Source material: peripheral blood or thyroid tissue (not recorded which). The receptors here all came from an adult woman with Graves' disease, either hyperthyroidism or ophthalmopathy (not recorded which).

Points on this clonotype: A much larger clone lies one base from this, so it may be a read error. The CDR3: CASWGRGSEAFF. CDR3 nucleotide sequence: TGTGCCAGCTGGGGCAGGGGCTCTGAAGCTTTCTTT. The rearrangement links TRBV7-9 to TRBJ1-1; D is perhaps TRBD1 (6 bases). This CDR3 spans 12 amino acids. Looked up from germline, CDR1 is SEHNR and CDR2 is FQNEAQ (reference sequence). With 8 bases removed from V and 6 bases from J, the gap between germline ends came to 13 bases.

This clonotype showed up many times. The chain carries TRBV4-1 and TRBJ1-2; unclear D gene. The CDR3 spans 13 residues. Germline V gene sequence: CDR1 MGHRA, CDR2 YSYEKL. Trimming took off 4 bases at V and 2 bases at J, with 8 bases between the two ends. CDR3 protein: CASSPRENYGYTF. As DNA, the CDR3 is TGCGCCAGCAGCCCGCGGGAGAACTATGGCTACACCTTC.

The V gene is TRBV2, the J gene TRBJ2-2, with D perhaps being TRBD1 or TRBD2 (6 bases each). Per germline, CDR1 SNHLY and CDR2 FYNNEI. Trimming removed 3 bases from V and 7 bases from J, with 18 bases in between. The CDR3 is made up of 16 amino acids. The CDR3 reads CASSDQGRSGVGELFF. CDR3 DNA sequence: TGTGCCAGCAGTGATCAGGGGAGGTCGGGGGTCGGGGAGCTGTTTTTT.

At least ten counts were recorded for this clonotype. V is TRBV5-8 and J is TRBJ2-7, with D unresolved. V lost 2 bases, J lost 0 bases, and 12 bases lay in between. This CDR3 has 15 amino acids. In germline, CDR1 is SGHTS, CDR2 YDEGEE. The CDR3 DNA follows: TGTGCCAGCAGCTTAAGTGGGCGGACCTCCTACGAGCAGTACTTC. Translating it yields CASSLSGRTSYEQYF.

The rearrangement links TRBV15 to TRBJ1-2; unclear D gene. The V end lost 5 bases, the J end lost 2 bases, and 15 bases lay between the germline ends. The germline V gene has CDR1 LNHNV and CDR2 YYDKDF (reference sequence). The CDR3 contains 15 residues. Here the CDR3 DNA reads TGTGCCACCAGCCCCGGGGAGCGGGGAAACTATGGCTACACCTTC. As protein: CATSPGERGNYGYTF.

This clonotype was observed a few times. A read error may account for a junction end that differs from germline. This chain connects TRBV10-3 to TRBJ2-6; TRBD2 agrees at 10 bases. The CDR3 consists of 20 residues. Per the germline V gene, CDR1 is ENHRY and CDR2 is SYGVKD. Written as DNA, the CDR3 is TGTGCCAGCAGTTTAAGCCCCCTCCTAGCGGGAGTAGACGGGGCCAACGTCCTGACTTTC. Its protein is CASSLSPLLAGVDGANVLTF.

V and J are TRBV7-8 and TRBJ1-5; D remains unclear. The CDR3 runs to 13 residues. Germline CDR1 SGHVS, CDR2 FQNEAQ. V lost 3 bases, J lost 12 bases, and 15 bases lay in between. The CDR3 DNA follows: TGTGCCAGCAGCTTGGCCAGGCAATCTCTCCAGCATTTT. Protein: CASSLARQSLQHF.

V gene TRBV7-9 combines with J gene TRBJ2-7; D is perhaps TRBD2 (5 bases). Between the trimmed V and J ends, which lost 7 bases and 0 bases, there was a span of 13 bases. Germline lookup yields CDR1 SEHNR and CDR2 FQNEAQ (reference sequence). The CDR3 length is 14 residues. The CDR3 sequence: CASKGRLVSYEQYF. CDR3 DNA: TGTGCCAGCAAAGGGAGACTCGTCTCCTACGAGCAGTACTTC.

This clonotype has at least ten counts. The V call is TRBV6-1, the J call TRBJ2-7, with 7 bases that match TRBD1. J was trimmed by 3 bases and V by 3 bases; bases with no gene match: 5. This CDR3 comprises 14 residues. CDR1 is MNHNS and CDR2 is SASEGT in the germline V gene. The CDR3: CASSEVRGLYEQYF. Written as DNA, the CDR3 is TGTGCCAGCAGTGAGGTGAGGGGGCTCTACGAGCAGTACTTC.

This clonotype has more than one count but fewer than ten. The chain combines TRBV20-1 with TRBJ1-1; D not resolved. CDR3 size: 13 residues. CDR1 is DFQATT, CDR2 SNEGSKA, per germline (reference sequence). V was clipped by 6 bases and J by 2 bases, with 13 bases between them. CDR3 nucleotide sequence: TGCAGTGCCAGCAGCGGCTCCAACACTGAAGCTTTCTTT. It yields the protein CSASSGSNTEAFF.

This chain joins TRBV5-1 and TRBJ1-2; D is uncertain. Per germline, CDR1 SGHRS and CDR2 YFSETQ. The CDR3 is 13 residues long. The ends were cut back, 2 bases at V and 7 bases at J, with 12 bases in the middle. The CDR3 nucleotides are TGCGCCAGCAGCTTAATGGGCCAGAGTGGCTACACCTTC. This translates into CASSLMGQSGYTF.

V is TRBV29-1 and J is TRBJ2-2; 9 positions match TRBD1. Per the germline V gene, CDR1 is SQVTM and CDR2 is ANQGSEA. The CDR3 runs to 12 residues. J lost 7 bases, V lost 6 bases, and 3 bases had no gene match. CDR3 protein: CSVRTGDGELFF. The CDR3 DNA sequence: TGCAGCGTGAGGACAGGGGACGGGGAGCTGTTTTTT.

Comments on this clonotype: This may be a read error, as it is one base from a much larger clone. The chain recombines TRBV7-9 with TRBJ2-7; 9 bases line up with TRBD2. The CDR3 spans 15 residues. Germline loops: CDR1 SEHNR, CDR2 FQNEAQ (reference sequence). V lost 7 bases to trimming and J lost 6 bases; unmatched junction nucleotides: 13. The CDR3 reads CASTKRAGGTCEQYF. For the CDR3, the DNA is TGTGCCAGCACCAAACGAGCGGGGGGAACCTGCGAGCAGTACTTC.

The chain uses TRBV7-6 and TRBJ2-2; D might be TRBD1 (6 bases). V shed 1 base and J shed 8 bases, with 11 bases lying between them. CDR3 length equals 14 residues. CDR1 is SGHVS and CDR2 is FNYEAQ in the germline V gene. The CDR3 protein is CASSLDPGTGELFF. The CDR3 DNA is TGTGCCAGCAGCTTAGACCCCGGGACAGGGGAGCTGTTTTTT.

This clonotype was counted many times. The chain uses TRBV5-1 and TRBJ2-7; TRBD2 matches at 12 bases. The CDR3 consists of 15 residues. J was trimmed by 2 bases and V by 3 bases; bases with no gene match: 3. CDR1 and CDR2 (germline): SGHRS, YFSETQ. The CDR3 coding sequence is TGCGCCAGCAGCTACGGACTAGCGGGACCCTACGAGCAGTACTTC. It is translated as CASSYGLAGPYEQYF.

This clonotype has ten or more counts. Here the CDR3 DNA reads TGTGCCAGCAGCGTAGTTGACGGAGGGAACACCATATATTTT. Residues: CASSVVDGGNTIYF. The chain joins TRBV9 to TRBJ1-3; D ambiguous. Between the trimmed V and J ends, which lost 0 bases and 7 bases, there was a span of 11 bases. The CDR3 runs to 14 residues. Germline assignment: CDR1 SGDLS and CDR2 YYNGEE.

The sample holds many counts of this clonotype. CDR3 residues: CASSYSRYVEANEQYF. CDR3 coding DNA: TGTGCCAGCAGTTACTCGAGATATGTGGAGGCCAACGAGCAGTACTTC. The chain couples TRBV6-5 to TRBJ2-7; maybe TRBD2 (5 bases). The V end was cut by 0 bases, the J end by 5 bases, with 17 bases between. The CDR3 runs to 16 residues. Germline values: CDR1 MNHEY, CDR2 SVGAGI.

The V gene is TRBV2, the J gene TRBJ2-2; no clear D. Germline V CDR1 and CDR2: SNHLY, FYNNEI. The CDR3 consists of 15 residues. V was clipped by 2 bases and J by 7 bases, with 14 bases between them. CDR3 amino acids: CASSERVLTGGELFF. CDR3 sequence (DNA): TGTGCCAGCAGTGAAAGGGTCCTAACCGGCGGGGAGCTGTTTTTT.

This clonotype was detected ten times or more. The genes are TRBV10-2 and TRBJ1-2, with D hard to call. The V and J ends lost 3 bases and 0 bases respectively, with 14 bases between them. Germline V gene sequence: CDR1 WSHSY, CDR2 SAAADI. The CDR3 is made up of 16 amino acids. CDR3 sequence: CASSDSQQTTNYGYTF. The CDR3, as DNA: TGCGCCAGCAGTGACTCCCAACAAACGACTAACTATGGCTACACCTTC.

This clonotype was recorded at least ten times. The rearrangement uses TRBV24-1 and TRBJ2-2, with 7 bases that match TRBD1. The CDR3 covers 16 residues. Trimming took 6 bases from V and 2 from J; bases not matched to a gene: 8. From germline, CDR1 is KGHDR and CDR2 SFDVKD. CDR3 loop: CATSNRQGPNTGELFF. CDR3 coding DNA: TGTGCCACCAGTAATAGACAGGGCCCAAACACCGGGGAGCTGTTTTTT.

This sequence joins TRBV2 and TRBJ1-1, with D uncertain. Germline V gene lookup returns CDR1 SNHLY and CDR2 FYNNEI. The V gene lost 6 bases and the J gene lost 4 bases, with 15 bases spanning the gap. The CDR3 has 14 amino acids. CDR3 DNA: TGTGCCAGCAGGCCAACATACAGTAGCACTGAAGCTTTCTTT. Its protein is CASRPTYSSTEAFF.

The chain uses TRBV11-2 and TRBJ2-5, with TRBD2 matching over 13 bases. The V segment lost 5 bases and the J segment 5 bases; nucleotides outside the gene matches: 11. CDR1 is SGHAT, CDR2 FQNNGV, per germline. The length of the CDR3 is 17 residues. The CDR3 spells CASSPGTSGITGETQYF. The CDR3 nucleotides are TGTGCCAGCAGCCCAGGGACTAGCGGGATCACCGGGGAGACCCAGTACTTC. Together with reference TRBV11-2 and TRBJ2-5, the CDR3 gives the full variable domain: EAGVAQSPRYKIIEKRQSVAFWCNPISGHATLYWYQQILGQGPKLLIQFQNNGVVDDSQLPKDRFSAERLKGVDSTLKIQPAKLEDSAVYLCASSPGTSGITGETQYFGPGTRLLVL.

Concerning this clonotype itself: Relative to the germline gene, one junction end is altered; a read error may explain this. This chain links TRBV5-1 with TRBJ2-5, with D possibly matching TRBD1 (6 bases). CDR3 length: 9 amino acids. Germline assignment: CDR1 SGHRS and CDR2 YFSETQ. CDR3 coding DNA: TGCGCCAGCAGCAAGGACAGCAACTTT. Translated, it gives CASSKDSNF.

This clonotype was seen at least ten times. The CDR3 sequence is CSADGGINQPQHF. CDR3 sequence (DNA): TGCAGTGCGGACGGGGGGATCAATCAGCCCCAGCATTTT. J is TRBJ1-5 and V is TRBV20-1, with D perhaps matching TRBD1 (5 bases). Trimming pared 6 bases from V and 3 bases from J, leaving 12 bases between. Germline V gives CDR1 DFQATT, CDR2 SNEGSKA (reference sequence). The CDR3 consists of 13 residues.

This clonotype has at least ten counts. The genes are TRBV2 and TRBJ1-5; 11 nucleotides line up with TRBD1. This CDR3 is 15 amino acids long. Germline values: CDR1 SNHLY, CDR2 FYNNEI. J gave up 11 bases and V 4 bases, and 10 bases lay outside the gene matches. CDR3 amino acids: CASSAGTGGRETQHF. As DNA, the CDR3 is TGTGCCAGCAGTGCAGGGACAGGGGGAAGGGAGACCCAGCATTTT.

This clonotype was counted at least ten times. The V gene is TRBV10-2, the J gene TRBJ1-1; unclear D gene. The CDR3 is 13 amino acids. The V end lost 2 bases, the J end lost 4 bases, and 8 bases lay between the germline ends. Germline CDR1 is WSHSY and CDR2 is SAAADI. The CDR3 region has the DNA TGCGCCAGCAGTGAGGGGGTCACCACTGAAGCTTTCTTT. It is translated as CASSEGVTTEAFF.

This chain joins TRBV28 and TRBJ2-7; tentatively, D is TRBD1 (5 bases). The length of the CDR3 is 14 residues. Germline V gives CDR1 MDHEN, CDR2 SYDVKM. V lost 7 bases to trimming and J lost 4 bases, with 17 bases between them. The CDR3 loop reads CASTTSKGSYEQYF. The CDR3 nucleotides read TGTGCCAGCACCACGAGTAAGGGGTCATACGAGCAGTACTTC. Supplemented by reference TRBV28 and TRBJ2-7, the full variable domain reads DVKVTQSSRYLVKRTGEKVFLECVQDMDHENMFWYRQDPGLGLRLIYFSYDVKMKEKGDIPEGYSVSREKKERFSLILESASTNQTSMYLCASTTSKGSYEQYFGPGTRLTVT.

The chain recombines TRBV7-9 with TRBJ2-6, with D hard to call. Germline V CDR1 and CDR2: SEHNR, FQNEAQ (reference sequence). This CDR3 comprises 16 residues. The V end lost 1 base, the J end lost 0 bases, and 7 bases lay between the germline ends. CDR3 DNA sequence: TGTGCCAGCAGCTTAGGACCGAGCTCTGGGGCCAACGTCCTGACTTTC. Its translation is CASSLGPSSGANVLTF.

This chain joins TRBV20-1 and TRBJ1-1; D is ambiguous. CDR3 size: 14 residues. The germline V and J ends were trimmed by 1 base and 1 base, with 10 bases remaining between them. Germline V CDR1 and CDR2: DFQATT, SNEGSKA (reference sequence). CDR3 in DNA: TGCAGTGCTAGAGGTCTGTATACGAACACTGAAGCTTTCTTT. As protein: CSARGLYTNTEAFF.

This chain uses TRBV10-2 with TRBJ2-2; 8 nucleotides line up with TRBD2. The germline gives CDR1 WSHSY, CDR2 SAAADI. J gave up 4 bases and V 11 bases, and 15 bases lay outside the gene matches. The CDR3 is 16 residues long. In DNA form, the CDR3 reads TGCGCCGGACCCACCCCGGCGGGAGGAATCACCGGGGAGCTGTTTTTT. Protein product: CAGPTPAGGITGELFF.